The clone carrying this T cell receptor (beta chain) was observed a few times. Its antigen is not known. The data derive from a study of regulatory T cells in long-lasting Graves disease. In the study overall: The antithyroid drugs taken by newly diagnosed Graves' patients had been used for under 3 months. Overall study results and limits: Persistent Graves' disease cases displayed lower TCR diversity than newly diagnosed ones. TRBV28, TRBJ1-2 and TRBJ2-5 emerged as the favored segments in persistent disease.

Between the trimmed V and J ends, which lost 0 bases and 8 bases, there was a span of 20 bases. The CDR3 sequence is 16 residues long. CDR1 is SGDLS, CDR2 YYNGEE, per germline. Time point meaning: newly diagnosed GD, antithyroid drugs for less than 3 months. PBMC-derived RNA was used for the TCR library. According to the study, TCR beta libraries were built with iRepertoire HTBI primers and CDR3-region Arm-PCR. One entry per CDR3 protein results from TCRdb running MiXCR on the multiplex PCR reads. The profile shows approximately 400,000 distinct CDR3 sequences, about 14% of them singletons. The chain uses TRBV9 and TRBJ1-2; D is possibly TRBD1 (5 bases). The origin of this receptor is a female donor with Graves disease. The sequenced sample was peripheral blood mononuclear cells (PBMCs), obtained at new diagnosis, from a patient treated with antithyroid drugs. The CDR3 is CASSVGRGSRLGGYTF. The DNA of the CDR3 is TGTGCCAGCAGCGTAGGAAGGGGTTCTCGGTTGGGCGGCTACACCTTC.